The 24 T cell receptor beta chains below all came from one sample that was sequenced in a study of OX40 agonist ivuxolimab in advanced cancers. Only in-frame clones appear in the TCRdb table, and some are missing; sequencing was by immunoSEQ multiplex PCR. The sample has approximately 66,000 clones, approximately 88% seen once; the top ten hold just over 0.55%. Specimen: CD4+ or CD8+ T cells sorted from blood, collected in a trial of the OX40 agonist ivuxolimab. The receptors were sampled from an adult with an advanced solid tumor such as melanoma, head and neck, liver or kidney cancer.

This chain links TRBV30 with TRBJ1-3; TRBD1 is a possible D gene (6 bases). V gave up 2 bases and J gave up 0 bases, with 8 bases separating them. Germline assignment: CDR1 GTSNPN and CDR2 SVGIG (reference sequence). CDR3 length: 14 residues. The CDR3: CAWSRQVSGNTIYF. Here the CDR3 DNA reads TGTGCCTGGAGTAGACAGGTCTCTGGAAACACCATATATTTT.

The chain is built from TRBV7-2 and TRBJ1-5, with 8 bases fitting TRBD1. The CDR3 is 15 residues long. Germline-derived CDR1 and CDR2 are SGHTA and FQGNSA. The V and J ends lost 3 bases and 7 bases, in that order; junction bases with no gene match: 8. The CDR3 DNA follows: TGTGCCAGCAGCTTGGGGACAGGAAATTTGCAGCCCCAGCATTTT. This encodes CASSLGTGNLQPQHF. Combining the CDR3 with reference TRBV7-2 and TRBJ1-5 gives the whole variable domain GAGVSQSPSNKVTEKGKDVELRCDPISGHTALYWYRQSLGQGLEFLIYFQGNSAPDKSGLPSDRFSAERTGGSVSTLTIQRTQQEDSAVYLCASSLGTGNLQPQHFGDGTRLSIL.

The chain couples TRBV7-8 to TRBJ1-6, with D possibly TRBD1 on 6 matching bases. This CDR3 is 16 amino acids long. Trimming removed 2 bases at V and 6 bases at J, with 14 bases between. The germline gives CDR1 SGHVS, CDR2 FQNEAQ. As DNA, the CDR3 is TGTGCCAGCAGCTTAATTTCAGGGGCTGGTAATTCACCCCTCCACTTT. Translation gives CASSLISGAGNSPLHF.

As to this clone: The same CDR3 also results from other DNA sequences found in this sample. The chain recombines TRBV5-1 with TRBJ1-1; D unresolved. This CDR3 contains 14 residues. Trimming shortened V by 0 bases and J by 1 base, and 7 bases separated the two germline ends. Germline V lookup: CDR1 SGHRS, CDR2 YFSETQ. The DNA for the CDR3 is TGCGCCAGCAGCTTGGATGGCAGGAACACTGAAGCTTTCTTT. This gives the protein CASSLDGRNTEAFF.

Only a few counts were recorded for this clone. V is TRBV18 and J is TRBJ2-1; a possible D gene is TRBD1 (7 bases). V gave up 1 base and J gave up 7 bases, with 17 bases separating them. From germline, CDR1 is KGHSH and CDR2 LQKENI. CDR3 length: 16 amino acids. CDR3 loop: CASSPRSGRGANEQFF. The CDR3 DNA reads TGTGCCAGCTCACCACGTTCTGGCAGGGGGGCAAATGAGCAGTTCTTC.

V and J are TRBV5-1 and TRBJ2-5; the D gene is possibly TRBD1 (6 bases). V was clipped by 0 bases and J by 2 bases, with 8 bases between them. The CDR3 is 14 residues long. The V gene's germline CDR1 is SGHRS and CDR2 YFSETQ. In nucleotides, the CDR3 is TGCGCCAGCAGCTTGGGGCAGGGGCAAGAGACCCAGTACTTC. Translating gives CASSLGQGQETQYF.

The V gene is TRBV5-1, the J gene TRBJ2-5; D not certain. Looked up from germline, CDR1 is SGHRS and CDR2 is YFSETQ. The V and J ends lost 0 bases and 5 bases respectively, with 5 bases between them. The CDR3 consists of 12 residues. The DNA of the CDR3 is TGCGCCAGCAGCTTGGGTCCGGAGACCCAGTACTTC. Protein: CASSLGPETQYF.

This clone occurred once. CDR3 sequence: CASSFGWSGTDTQYF. The CDR3 nucleotides are TGCGCCAGCAGCTTCGGGTGGAGTGGCACAGATACGCAGTATTTT. This sequence joins TRBV5-1 and TRBJ2-3, with D hard to call. V lost 2 bases, J lost 1 base, and 11 bases lay in between. In germline, CDR1 is SGHRS, CDR2 YFSETQ. The CDR3 is 15 residues long.

This clone appeared a single time. This sequence joins TRBV5-1 and TRBJ2-5; weak D call: TRBD2 (6 bases). This CDR3 has 14 amino acids. Germline-derived CDR1 and CDR2 are SGHRS and YFSETQ. V was shortened by 0 bases and J by 2 bases, with 8 bases between the two germline ends. This CDR3 is CASSLGSGQETQYF. CDR3 nucleotides: TGCGCCAGCAGCTTGGGTAGCGGACAAGAGACCCAGTACTTC. Full variable domain (missing parts from reference TRBV5-1 and TRBJ2-5): KAGVTQTPRYLIKTRGQQVTLSCSPISGHRSVSWYQQTPGQGLQFLFEYFSETQRNKGNFPGRFSGRQFSNSRSEMNVSTLELGDSALYLCASSLGSGQETQYFGPGTRLLVL.

This sequence joins TRBV9 and TRBJ2-2; tentative D call: TRBD1 (6 bases). This CDR3 is 17 amino acids long. The germline gives CDR1 SGDLS, CDR2 YYNGEE. V lost 4 bases and J lost 6, with 22 bases in between. The DNA of the CDR3 is TGTGCCAGCAGCCCTAATAATGGGGGCCCCACCGCCGGGGAGCTGTTTTTT. Translation gives CASSPNNGGPTAGELFF.

V gene TRBV20-1 combines with J gene TRBJ1-1; no firm D call. This CDR3 contains 10 residues. V was cut by 6 bases and J by 3 bases, with 5 bases left in between. Germline loops: CDR1 DFQATT, CDR2 SNEGSKA (reference sequence). The CDR3 reads CSARDTEAFF. CDR3 coding DNA: TGCAGTGCCCGGGACACTGAAGCTTTCTTT.

The genes are TRBV5-4 and TRBJ2-7; TRBD1 aligns across 11 bases. The CDR3 covers 14 residues. Trimming took 4 bases from V and 7 from J; bases not matched to a gene: 7. The germline gives CDR1 SGHNT, CDR2 YYREEE (reference sequence). The DNA for the CDR3 is TGTGCCAGCAGCGACCGGGACAGGGGGTTAGAGCAGTACTTC. It codes for CASSDRDRGLEQYF.

This clone showed up just once. The V gene is TRBV6-1, the J gene TRBJ2-1; perhaps TRBD2 as D (5 bases). This CDR3 region has 15 residues. V was shortened by 4 bases and J by 7 bases, with 17 bases between the two germline ends. Germline V gives CDR1 MNHNS, CDR2 SASEGT. CDR3 in amino acids: CASSGGRPPGNEQFF. The DNA of the CDR3 is TGTGCCAGCAGTGGAGGGCGGCCCCCGGGAAATGAGCAGTTCTTC.

J is TRBJ1-2 and V is TRBV7-2; D perhaps matches TRBD1 (5 bases). Germline V gene data show CDR1 as SGHTA and CDR2 as FQGNSA. This CDR3 comprises 14 residues. The ends were cut back, 5 bases at V and 6 bases at J, with 16 bases in the middle. The CDR3 is CASSRDGFKNGYTF. In nucleotides, the CDR3 is TGTGCCAGCAGCCGGGACGGTTTTAAGAATGGCTACACCTTC.

The chain links TRBV7-9 to TRBJ2-5; 10 bases fit TRBD1. The CDR3 is 14 residues long. J was trimmed by 2 bases and V by 5 bases; bases with no gene match: 2. CDR1 and CDR2 from the germline V gene are SEHNR and FQNEAQ (reference sequence). CDR3 loop: CASSRDRGQETQYF. The CDR3 nucleotides read TGTGCCAGCAGCCGGGACAGGGGACAAGAGACCCAGTACTTC.

The genes are TRBV7-9 and TRBJ2-7; D is possibly TRBD2 (5 bases). CDR1 and CDR2 (germline): SEHNR, FQNEAQ (reference sequence). The V end lost 1 base, the J end lost 0 bases, and 10 bases lay between the germline ends. The CDR3 covers 15 residues. In nucleotides, the CDR3 is TGTGCCAGCAGCTTAGAGTCGGGAATCTCCTACGAGCAGTACTTC. Encoded protein: CASSLESGISYEQYF.

This sequence joins TRBV28 and TRBJ1-2; weak D call: TRBD1 (5 bases). CDR1 is MDHEN, CDR2 SYDVKM, per germline. The CDR3 totals 13 residues. Trimming took 4 bases from V and 4 from J, leaving 10 bases between them. CDR3 DNA sequence: TGTGCCAGCAGTTCGCCAGGGATCTATGGCTACACCTTC. It specifies CASSSPGIYGYTF.

The chain joins TRBV10-2 to TRBJ1-1, with D unclear. The CDR3 spans 13 residues. The V and J ends lost 3 bases and 3 bases respectively, with 8 bases between them. CDR1 is WSHSY, CDR2 SAAADI, per germline. CDR3 DNA: TGCGCCAGCAGTGAAGTACAGTACACTGAAGCTTTCTTT. Its protein product is CASSEVQYTEAFF.

V usage is TRBV5-6 and J usage is TRBJ1-4; D is perhaps TRBD1 (5 bases). Germline-derived CDR1 and CDR2 are SGHDT and YYEEEE. The CDR3 sequence is 11 residues long. The V gene lost 6 bases and the J gene lost 10 bases, with 10 bases spanning the gap. This CDR3 is CASTGGGKLFF. As DNA, the CDR3 is TGTGCCAGCACGGGCGGGGGAAAACTGTTTTTT.

This clone appeared a few times. The gene calls are TRBV5-1 and TRBJ1-1; 9 nucleotides line up with TRBD1. The CDR3 consists of 14 residues. Germline V CDR1 and CDR2: SGHRS, YFSETQ. The junction had 5 bases not matched to a gene; V was cut back by 1 base and J by 7 bases. The CDR3 region has the DNA TGCGCCAGCAGCTTGAAGACAGGGGGGAATGAAGCTTTCTTT. It encodes CASSLKTGGNEAFF.

This clone occurred a few times. The chain couples TRBV5-4 to TRBJ2-1, with D possibly TRBD2 on 6 matching bases. This CDR3 has 14 residues. V gave up 3 bases and J gave up 3 bases, with 10 bases separating them. Germline CDR1 and CDR2: SGHNT and YYREEE (reference sequence). The CDR3 is CASSSGLHYNEQFF. The CDR3 nucleotides read TGTGCCAGCAGCTCGGGACTGCACTACAATGAGCAGTTCTTC.

This clone was detected only a few times. The CDR3 protein is CASSPQSNTEAFF. The DNA of the CDR3 is TGTGCCAGCTCACCCCAGAGCAACACTGAAGCTTTCTTT. J is TRBJ1-1 and V is TRBV18; D gene unclear. Trimming took off 3 bases at V and 2 bases at J, with 7 bases between the two ends. CDR3 length equals 13 residues. Germline V CDR1 and CDR2: KGHSH, LQKENI.

This sequence joins TRBV19 and TRBJ2-1, with 8 bases aligning to TRBD2. The germline V gene encodes CDR1 LNHDA and CDR2 SQIVND (reference sequence). J was trimmed by 1 base and V by 8 bases; bases with no gene match: 10. The CDR3 sequence is 16 residues long. The DNA of the CDR3 is TGTGCCAGTGGTCCCCATAGCGGGACATCCTACAATGAGCAGTTCTTC. It is translated as CASGPHSGTSYNEQFF.

The chain employs TRBV7-8 and TRBJ1-6; TRBD1 matches 10 bases. The V gene's germline CDR1 is SGHVS and CDR2 FQNEAQ. The CDR3 loop spans 15 amino acids. V shed 5 bases and J 7 bases; nucleotides not matched to a gene: 5. The CDR3 here is CASSGGTGVNSPLHF. Here the CDR3 DNA reads TGTGCCAGCAGCGGAGGGACAGGGGTAAATTCACCCCTCCACTTT.